This TCR beta chain was sequenced for a study of T cells in Graves' hyperthyroidism and ophthalmopathy. Study summary: The blood sample was taken at first diagnosis, before treatment began.

Germline values: CDR1 KGHDR, CDR2 SFDVKD. This CDR3 is built from 16 residues. With 5 bases removed from V and 7 bases from J, the gap between germline ends came to 20 bases. Exclusion of patients followed from uncontrolled infection, other autoimmune disease, pregnancy or lactation. RNA transcripts provided the source from which TCR beta CDR3 regions were amplified. The TCR CDR3 was amplified in a first-round RT-PCR using the HTBI primer set. TCRdb re-analysed the multiplex PCR reads in MiXCR, keeping a single row per CDR3 protein. The data contain roughly 700,000 distinct CDR3 sequences, 35% of them singletons.

The clonotype originates from a woman aged 40 to 50 with Graves' hyperthyroidism. Sequenced: blood. This chain joins TRBV24-1 and TRBJ1-5, with TRBD1 as a possible D gene (6 bases). The CDR3 DNA sequence: TGTGCCACCAGTGGCTACCCTCACAGGGTTGAACAGCCCCAGCATTTT. Translated: CATSGYPHRVEQPQHF.